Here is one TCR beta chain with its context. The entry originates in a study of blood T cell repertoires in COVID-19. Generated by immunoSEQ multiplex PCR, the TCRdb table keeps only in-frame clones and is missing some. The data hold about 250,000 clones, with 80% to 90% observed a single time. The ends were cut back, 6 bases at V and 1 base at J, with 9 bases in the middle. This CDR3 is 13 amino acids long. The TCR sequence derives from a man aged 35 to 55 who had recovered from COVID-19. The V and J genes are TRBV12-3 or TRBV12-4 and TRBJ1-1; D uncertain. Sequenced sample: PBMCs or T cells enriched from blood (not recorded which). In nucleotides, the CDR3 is TGTGCCAGCAGAATAAACAGGAACACTGAAGCTTTCTTT. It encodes CASRINRNTEAFF.